This T cell receptor (beta chain) was profiled in a study of regulatory T cells in long-lasting Graves disease. Time point denoted: newly diagnosed GD, antithyroid drugs for less than 3 months. Preparation of the TCR library used RNA extracted from PBMCs. In building TCR beta libraries, iRepertoire HTBI primers were used together with Arm-PCR of CDR3 regions. TCRdb ran MiXCR on the multiplex PCR reads and lists one entry per CDR3 protein. Of about 240,000 distinct CDR3 sequences in the sample, about 19% were seen once. This clonotype occurred a few times. The antigen is unknown. This CDR3 contains 13 residues. Unmatched junction bases numbered 2, after V lost 5 bases and J lost 6 bases. Germline assignment: CDR1 DFQATT and CDR2 SNEGSKA (reference sequence). Overall study findings and caveats: Persistent Graves' disease cases displayed lower TCR diversity than newly diagnosed ones.

This receptor was identified in a female donor with Graves disease. This chain connects TRBV20-1 to TRBJ2-1, with TRBD2 identical over 12 bases. The sample here was peripheral blood mononuclear cells (PBMCs), taken at new diagnosis, from a patient treated with antithyroid drugs. CDR3 sequence reads: CSAETSGSNEQFF. In DNA form, the CDR3 reads TGCAGTGCTGAGACTAGCGGGAGCAATGAGCAGTTCTTC.